This TCR beta chain emerged from a study of chemoradiotherapy in HPV16-positive cancers. On the study more broadly: Candidate HPV-specific clones and shared TCR motifs came from two HPV16-positive patients.

The data were produced by immunoSEQ multiplex PCR, yet TCRdb's version contains in-frame clones alone and is incomplete. The sample shows 25,000 to 35,000 clones, 86% of them seen only once. To note about this clone: What it recognizes is unknown.

Trimming took off 6 bases at V and 5 bases at J, with 16 bases between the two ends. The CDR3 length is 14 residues. The germline gives CDR1 MDHEN, CDR2 SYDVKM. Overall study findings and caveats: For HPV16-positive patients, expanding HPV-responsive T cells associated with longer recurrence-free survival. Non-HPV-specific T cells did not expand in tumors during treatment, whereas candidate HPV-specific clones and E7-related motifs did.

V gene TRBV28 combines with J gene TRBJ1-2, with D possibly matching TRBD1 (5 bases). The receptor was derived from a human donor with HPV-associated anogenital cancer. Sequenced here: blood, sampled from a patient who underwent chemoradiotherapy. Here the CDR3 reads CASRGTRDGYGYTF. The CDR3 nucleotides read TGTGCCAGCAGGGGCACCCGGGACGGTTATGGCTACACCTTC.